Below, 31 T cell receptor beta chains from the same sample are listed, as sequenced in a study of T cells expressing NK-cell markers. Following a re-call of the 5' RACE reads, TCRdb has one entry per CDR3 protein and lacks DNA. The sample table includes some 440,000 distinct CDR3 sequences. Sequenced input: blood T cells: a sorted CD56 or NKG2C T cell subset, CD4+ or CD8+ T cells, or bulk PBMC T cells (not recorded which). These receptor sequences come from a woman between 50 and 59 years old in good health.

This chain connects TRBV7-9 to TRBJ2-1; TCRdb calls TRBD2, which cannot be checked without DNA. The germline V gene has CDR1 SEHNR and CDR2 FQNEAQ (reference sequence). CDR3 size: 15 residues. The CDR3 region is CASSRIQREKNEQFF. The full variable domain, rest sourced from reference TRBV7-9 and TRBJ2-1, is DTGVSQNPRHKITKRGQNVTFRCDPISEHNRLYWYRQTLGQGPEFLTYFQNEAQLEKSRLLSDRFSAERPKGSFSTLEIQRTEQGDSAMYLCASSRIQREKNEQFFGPGTRLTVL.

The chain carries TRBV4-2 and TRBJ2-7; TCRdb's D call of TRBD1 is untestable without DNA. CDR1 and CDR2 from the germline V gene are LGHNA and YNFKEQ. The CDR3 has 14 amino acids. The CDR3 loop reads CASSQDAHSYEQYF.

Here the CDR3 reads CASSFWGNYEQYF. This chain uses TRBV11-1 with TRBJ2-7. This CDR3 is built from 13 residues. The germline gives CDR1 SGHAT, CDR2 FQDESV (reference sequence).

The CDR3 region is CSVISGTAETQYF. J is TRBJ2-5 and V is TRBV29-1; as DNA is missing, the TRBD2 call by TCRdb cannot be tested. The length of the CDR3 is 13 residues. The germline gives CDR1 SQVTM, CDR2 ANQGSEA.

The gene calls are TRBV6-5 and TRBJ1-5; TCRdb's D call, TRBD1, is unchecked because there is no DNA. Germline CDR1 MNHEY, CDR2 SVGAGI. The CDR3 contains 15 residues. This CDR3 is CASSGDRYSNQPQHF.

The V gene is TRBV6-5, the J gene TRBJ1-1. This CDR3 region has 16 residues. Germline loops: CDR1 MNHEY, CDR2 SVGAGI. The CDR3 loop reads CASSATTVSVNTEAFF.

This rearrangement joins TRBV5-6 to TRBJ2-4; TCRdb designates TRBD1, a call that cannot be tested without DNA. The CDR3 loop spans 14 amino acids. CDR1 and CDR2 from the germline V gene are SGHDT and YYEEEE. CDR3 protein: CASSPTGTENIQYF.

The rearrangement uses TRBV5-1 and TRBJ2-5; TCRdb indicates TRBD1, and absent DNA this call remains unverified. CDR1 is SGHRS, CDR2 YFSETQ, per germline. The CDR3 is 15 residues long. The CDR3 is CASSLTTGMQETQYF.

This chain joins TRBV4-1 and TRBJ2-2; there is no DNA to check the TCRdb D call of TRBD1. The CDR3 consists of 19 residues. CDR1 is MGHRA and CDR2 is YSYEKL in the germline V gene. The CDR3 is CASSRRESGQGGNTGELFF.

V and J are TRBV15 and TRBJ2-1; absent DNA, TCRdb's TRBD2 call cannot be checked. The CDR3 is made up of 18 amino acids. Germline CDR1 and CDR2: LNHNV and YYDKDF (reference sequence). The CDR3 loop is CATSRDWPGSSGARVEFF.

This chain uses TRBV7-9 with TRBJ2-1; with no DNA, the TCRdb D assignment of TRBD2 cannot be verified. Germline loops: CDR1 SEHNR, CDR2 FQNEAQ (reference sequence). The CDR3 runs to 12 residues. This chain's CDR3 is CALAGVRYEQFF. The full variable domain, in which reference TRBV7-9 and TRBJ2-1 provide the parts outside the CDR3, is DTGVSQNPRHKITKRGQNVTFRCDPISEHNRLYWYRQTLGQGPEFLTYFQNEAQLEKSRLLSDRFSAERPKGSFSTLEIQRTEQGDSAMYLCALAGVRYEQFFGPGTRLTVL.

This chain connects TRBV28 to TRBJ1-6; the D call of TRBD1 rests on TCRdb alone, since no DNA is present to check it. The CDR3 is made up of 14 amino acids. Germline V gene sequence: CDR1 MDHEN, CDR2 SYDVKM. CDR3 region: CASSLSGKGSPLHF.

The genes are TRBV10-2 and TRBJ2-2; TCRdb's D gene call, TRBD2, goes unchecked for lack of DNA. Germline V CDR1 and CDR2: WSHSY, SAAADI. The CDR3 is 15 residues long. The CDR3: CASSDVLGGNGELFF.

The chain carries TRBV5-1 and TRBJ2-1; TCRdb selects TRBD2, and the lack of DNA leaves this call unchecked. In germline, CDR1 is SGHRS, CDR2 YFSETQ. This CDR3 region has 19 residues. The CDR3 here is CASSSGLAGGYGSYNEQFF.

This chain's CDR3 is CASSPTGEFPHSPLHF. J is TRBJ1-6 and V is TRBV9; the TCRdb call, TRBD1, lacks DNA for checking. CDR3 size: 16 residues. Germline CDR1 and CDR2: SGDLS and YYNGEE. The variable domain in full, with the rest retrieved from reference TRBV9 and TRBJ1-6, is DSGVTQTPKHLITATGQRVTLRCSPRSGDLSVYWYQQSLDQGLQFLIQYYNGEERAKGNILERFSAQQFPDLHSELNLSSLELGDSALYFCASSPTGEFPHSPLHFGNGTRLTVT.

The rearrangement joins TRBV12-3 or TRBV12-4 to TRBJ2-1. The CDR3 contains 14 residues. The CDR3: CAVQNRLSYNEQFF.

The V and J genes are TRBV6-5 and TRBJ2-7; TCRdb's D call, TRBD1, is unchecked because there is no DNA. The CDR3 contains 15 residues. The germline V gene encodes CDR1 MNHEY and CDR2 SVGAGI. The CDR3 loop is CASSPGTGNSYEQYF.

The chain's CDR3 is CASSYVGDTQYF. The chain recombines TRBV7-9 with TRBJ2-3. Per the germline V gene, CDR1 is SEHNR and CDR2 is FQNEAQ (reference sequence). This CDR3 has 12 residues.

The chain carries TRBV6-6 and TRBJ1-2; TCRdb's D gene call, TRBD1, goes unchecked for lack of DNA. The CDR3 spans 14 residues. CDR1 and CDR2 (germline): MNHNY, SVGAGI (reference sequence). This chain's CDR3 is CASSYQGASYGYTF.

The V gene is TRBV12-3 or TRBV12-4, the J gene TRBJ2-1; without DNA, the TCRdb call of TRBD2 cannot be checked. CDR3 size: 14 residues. This CDR3 is CASSQGIRTNEQFF.

This chain links TRBV19 with TRBJ2-1. CDR1 and CDR2 (germline): LNHDA, SQIVND (reference sequence). The CDR3 is 14 amino acids. The CDR3 reads CASTTNGFYNEQFF.

This rearrangement joins TRBV5-1 to TRBJ2-1; the D call of TRBD1 rests on TCRdb alone, since no DNA is present to check it. This CDR3 is 14 amino acids long. Germline CDR1 SGHRS, CDR2 YFSETQ. The CDR3 reads CASSLRGTQGEQFF.

V gene TRBV10-3 combines with J gene TRBJ2-2; no DNA is available, so the TRBD2 call from TCRdb remains unchecked. This CDR3 has 16 residues. Germline V gene lookup returns CDR1 ENHRY and CDR2 SYGVKD. The CDR3 reads CAISAGGTANTGELFF.

The chain couples TRBV10-3 to TRBJ2-6; TCRdb's D call, TRBD1, is unchecked because there is no DNA. The CDR3 is made up of 17 amino acids. Germline V gene lookup returns CDR1 ENHRY and CDR2 SYGVKD. The CDR3 sequence is CAISRQGMGSGANVLTF.

CDR3 region: CASSEERGKETQYF. The V gene is TRBV2, the J gene TRBJ2-5. The germline V gene encodes CDR1 SNHLY and CDR2 FYNNEI. The CDR3 extends over 14 amino acids.

The rearrangement links TRBV25-1 to TRBJ1-1; TCRdb's D call, TRBD1, is unchecked because there is no DNA. Germline lookup yields CDR1 MGHDK and CDR2 SYGVNS. CDR3 length: 16 amino acids. The CDR3 protein is CASRGEMGSGNTEAFF.

The gene calls are TRBV6-4 and TRBJ2-3; TCRdb reports TRBD1, a call that lacks DNA to check it against. The CDR3 spans 14 residues. Germline CDR1 and CDR2: MRHNA and SNTAGT. CDR3 sequence reads: CASSPESPRGTQYF.

J is TRBJ1-1 and V is TRBV5-1; absent DNA, TCRdb's TRBD1 call cannot be checked. Germline CDR1 is SGHRS and CDR2 is YFSETQ. CDR3 length: 16 amino acids. The CDR3 region is CASSLVRGRMNTEAFF.

This chain joins TRBV4-1 and TRBJ2-2; TCRdb gives TRBD2 as the D gene, but with no DNA this cannot be confirmed. CDR3 length: 16 amino acids. Germline lookup yields CDR1 MGHRA and CDR2 YSYEKL. The CDR3 spells CASSQGLAGGPGELFF.

The chain recombines TRBV3-1 with TRBJ2-4; the D call from TCRdb, TRBD2, cannot be confirmed without DNA. CDR1 is LGHDT and CDR2 is YNNKEL in the germline V gene (reference sequence). The CDR3 is 17 amino acids. CDR3 sequence reads: CASSQPTSGPAKNIQYF.

The chain joins TRBV11-3 to TRBJ2-1; TCRdb's D call of TRBD2 is untestable without DNA. The CDR3 loop spans 14 amino acids. Germline V gene lookup returns CDR1 SGHNT and CDR2 YENEEA. CDR3 loop: CASSLDPGDNEQFF.